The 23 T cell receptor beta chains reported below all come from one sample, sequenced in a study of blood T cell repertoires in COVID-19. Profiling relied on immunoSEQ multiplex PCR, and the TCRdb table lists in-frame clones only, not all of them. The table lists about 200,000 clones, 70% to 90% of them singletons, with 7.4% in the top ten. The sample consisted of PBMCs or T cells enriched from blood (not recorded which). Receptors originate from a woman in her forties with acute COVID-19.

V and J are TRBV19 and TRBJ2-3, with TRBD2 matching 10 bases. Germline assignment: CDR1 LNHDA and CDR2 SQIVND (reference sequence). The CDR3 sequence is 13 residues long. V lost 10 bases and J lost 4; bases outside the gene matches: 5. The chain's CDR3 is CATVAGGADTQYF. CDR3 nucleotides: TGTGCCACCGTAGCGGGAGGCGCAGATACGCAGTATTTT.

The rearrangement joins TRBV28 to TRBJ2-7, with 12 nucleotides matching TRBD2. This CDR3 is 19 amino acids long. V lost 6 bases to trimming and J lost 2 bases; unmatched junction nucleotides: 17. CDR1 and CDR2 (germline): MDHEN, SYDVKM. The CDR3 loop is CASSPPGLAGLTLTYEQYF. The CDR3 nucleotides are TGTGCCAGCAGCCCTCCGGGACTAGCGGGTCTAACCCTGACCTACGAGCAGTACTTC.

The CDR3 loop is CASTPRGGSGEGNEQFF. DNA of the CDR3: TGCGCCAGCACCCCCCGGGGCGGGTCAGGGGAGGGGAATGAGCAGTTCTTC. The genes are TRBV5-1 and TRBJ2-1, with D tentatively TRBD2 (7 bases). There are 17 residues in the CDR3. Trimming pared 6 bases from V and 7 bases from J, leaving 26 bases between. CDR1 is SGHRS, CDR2 YFSETQ, per germline.

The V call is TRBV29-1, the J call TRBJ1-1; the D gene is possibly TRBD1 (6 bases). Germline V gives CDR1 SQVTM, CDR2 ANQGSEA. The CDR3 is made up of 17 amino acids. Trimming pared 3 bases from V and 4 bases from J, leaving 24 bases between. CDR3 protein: CSVDPTSGTYRLTEAFF. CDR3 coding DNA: TGCAGCGTTGACCCCACCTCGGGGACATACCGACTCACTGAAGCTTTCTTT.

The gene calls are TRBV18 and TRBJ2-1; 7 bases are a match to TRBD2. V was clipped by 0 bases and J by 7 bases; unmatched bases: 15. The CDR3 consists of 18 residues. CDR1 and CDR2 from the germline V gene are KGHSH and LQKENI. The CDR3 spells CASSPPVGGGPSRNEQFF. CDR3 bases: TGTGCCAGCTCACCACCGGTTGGGGGAGGGCCGTCTCGAAATGAGCAGTTCTTC.

CDR3 DNA sequence: TGTGCCAGCAATAAAGGACTAGCGGGAGTCAACGAGCAGTACTTC. Protein product: CASNKGLAGVNEQYF. This sequence joins TRBV27 and TRBJ2-7; 13 positions match TRBD2. With 7 bases clipped from V and 5 bases from J, the junction kept 8 bases outside the gene matches. Germline CDR1 and CDR2: MNHEY and SMNVEV (reference sequence). The CDR3 sequence is 15 residues long.

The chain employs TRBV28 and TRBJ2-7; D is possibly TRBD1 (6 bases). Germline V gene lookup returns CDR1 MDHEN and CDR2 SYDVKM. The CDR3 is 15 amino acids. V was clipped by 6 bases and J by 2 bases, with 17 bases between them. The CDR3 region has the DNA TGTGCCAGCAGCCAAACAGGGTCTCGGGCCTACGAGCAGTACTTC. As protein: CASSQTGSRAYEQYF.

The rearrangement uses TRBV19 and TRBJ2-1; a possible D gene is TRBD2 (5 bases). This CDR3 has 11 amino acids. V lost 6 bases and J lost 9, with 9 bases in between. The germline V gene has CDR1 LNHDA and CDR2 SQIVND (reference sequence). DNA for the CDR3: TGTGCCAGTAGGCGGGTGGGTGAGCAGTTCTTC. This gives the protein CASRRVGEQFF.

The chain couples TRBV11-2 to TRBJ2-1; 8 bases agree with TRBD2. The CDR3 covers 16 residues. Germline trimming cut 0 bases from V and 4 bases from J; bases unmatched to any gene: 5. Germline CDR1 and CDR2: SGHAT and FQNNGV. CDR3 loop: CASSLEAGGRYNEQFF. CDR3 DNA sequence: TGTGCCAGCAGCTTAGAGGCGGGGGGCCGTTACAATGAGCAGTTCTTC.

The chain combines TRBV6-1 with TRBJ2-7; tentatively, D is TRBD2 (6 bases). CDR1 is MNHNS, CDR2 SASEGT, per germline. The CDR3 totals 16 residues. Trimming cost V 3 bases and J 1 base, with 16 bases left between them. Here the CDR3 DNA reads TGTGCCAGCAGTGAGAGCGTGGGGGGAGGATCCTACGAGCAGTACTTC. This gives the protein CASSESVGGGSYEQYF.

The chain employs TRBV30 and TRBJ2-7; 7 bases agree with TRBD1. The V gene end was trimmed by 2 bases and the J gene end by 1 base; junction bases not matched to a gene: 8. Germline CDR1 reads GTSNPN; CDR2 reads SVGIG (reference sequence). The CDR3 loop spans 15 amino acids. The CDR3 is CAWSRGGQLSYEQYF. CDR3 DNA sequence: TGTGCCTGGAGTCGAGGGGGACAGCTTTCCTACGAGCAGTACTTC.

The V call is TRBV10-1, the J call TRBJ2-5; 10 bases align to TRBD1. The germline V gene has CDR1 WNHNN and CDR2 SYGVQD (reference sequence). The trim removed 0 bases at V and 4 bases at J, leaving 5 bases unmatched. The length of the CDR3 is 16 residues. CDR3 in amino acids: CASSESQTGGLETQYF. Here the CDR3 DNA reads TGCGCCAGCAGTGAGTCCCAGACAGGGGGCCTAGAGACCCAGTACTTC.

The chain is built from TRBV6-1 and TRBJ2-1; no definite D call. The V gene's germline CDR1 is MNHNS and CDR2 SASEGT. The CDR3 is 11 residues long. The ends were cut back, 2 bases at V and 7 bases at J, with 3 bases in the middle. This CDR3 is CASSEQNEQFF. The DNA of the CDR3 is TGTGCCAGCAGTGAACAGAATGAGCAGTTCTTC.

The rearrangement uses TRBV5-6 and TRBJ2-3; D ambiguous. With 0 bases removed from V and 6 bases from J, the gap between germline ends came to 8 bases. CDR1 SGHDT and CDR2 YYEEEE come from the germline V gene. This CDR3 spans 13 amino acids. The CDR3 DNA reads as TGTGCCAGCAGCTTGGTTGGTCGGGATACGCAGTATTTT. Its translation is CASSLVGRDTQYF.

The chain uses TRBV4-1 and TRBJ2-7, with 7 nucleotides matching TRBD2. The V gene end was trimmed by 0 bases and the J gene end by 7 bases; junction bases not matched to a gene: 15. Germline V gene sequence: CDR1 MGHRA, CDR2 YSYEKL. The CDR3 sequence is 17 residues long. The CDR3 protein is CASSQDTGAGSWREQYF. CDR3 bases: TGCGCCAGCAGCCAAGATACAGGAGCGGGGAGCTGGCGGGAGCAGTACTTC.

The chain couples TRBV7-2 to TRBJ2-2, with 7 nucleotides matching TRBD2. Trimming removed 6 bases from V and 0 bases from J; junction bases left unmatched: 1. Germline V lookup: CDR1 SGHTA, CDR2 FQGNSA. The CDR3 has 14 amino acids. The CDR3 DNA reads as TGTGCCAGCAGACGGGGGGCGAACACCGGGGAGCTGTTTTTT. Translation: CASRRGANTGELFF.

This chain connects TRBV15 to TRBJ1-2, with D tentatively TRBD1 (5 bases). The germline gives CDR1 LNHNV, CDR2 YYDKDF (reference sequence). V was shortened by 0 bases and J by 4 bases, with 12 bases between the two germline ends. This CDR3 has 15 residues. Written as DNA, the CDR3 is TGTGCCACCAGCAGAGATAAGGAGACAGTCTATGGCTACACCTTC. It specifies CATSRDKETVYGYTF.

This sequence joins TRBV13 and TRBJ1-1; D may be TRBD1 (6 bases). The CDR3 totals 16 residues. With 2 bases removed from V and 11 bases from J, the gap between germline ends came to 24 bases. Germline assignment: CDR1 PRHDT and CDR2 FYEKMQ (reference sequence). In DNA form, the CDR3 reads TGTGCCAGCAGCTTACACATGATAGACAGGAGGATAACGGCTTTCTTT. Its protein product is CASSLHMIDRRITAFF. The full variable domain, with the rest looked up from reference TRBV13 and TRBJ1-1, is AAGVIQSPRHLIKEKRETATLKCYPIPRHDTVYWYQQGPGQDPQFLISFYEKMQSDKGSIPDRFSAQQFSDYHSELNMSSLELGDSALYFCASSLHMIDRRITAFFGQGTRLTVV.

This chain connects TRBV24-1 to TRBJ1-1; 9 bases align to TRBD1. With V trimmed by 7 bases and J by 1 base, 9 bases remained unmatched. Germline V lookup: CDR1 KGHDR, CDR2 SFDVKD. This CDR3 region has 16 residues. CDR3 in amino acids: CATSQTGTGKNTEAFF. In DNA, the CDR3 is TGTGCCACCAGCCAAACCGGGACAGGGAAGAACACTGAAGCTTTCTTT.

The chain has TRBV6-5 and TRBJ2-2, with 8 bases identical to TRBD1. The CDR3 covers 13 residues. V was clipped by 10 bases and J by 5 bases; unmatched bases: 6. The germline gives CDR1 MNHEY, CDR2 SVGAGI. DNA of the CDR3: TGTGCCACTGGACAGGGTCGGACCGGGGAGCTGTTTTTT. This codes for CATGQGRTGELFF.

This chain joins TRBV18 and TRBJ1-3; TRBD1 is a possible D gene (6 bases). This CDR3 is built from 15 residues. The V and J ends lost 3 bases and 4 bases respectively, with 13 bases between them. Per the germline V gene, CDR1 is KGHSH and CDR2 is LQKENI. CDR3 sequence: CASSPEVDRGNTIYF. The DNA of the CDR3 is TGTGCCAGCTCACCCGAAGTTGACAGGGGAAACACCATATATTTT. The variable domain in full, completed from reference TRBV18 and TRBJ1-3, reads NAGVMQNPRHLVRRRGQEARLRCSPMKGHSHVYWYRQLPEEGLKFMVYLQKENIIDESGMPKERFSAEFPKEGPSILRIQQVVRGDSAAYFCASSPEVDRGNTIYFGEGSWLTVV.

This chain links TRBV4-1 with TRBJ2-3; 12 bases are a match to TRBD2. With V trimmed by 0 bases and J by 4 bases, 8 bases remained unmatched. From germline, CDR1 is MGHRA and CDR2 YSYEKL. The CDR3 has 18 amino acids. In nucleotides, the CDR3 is TGCGCCAGCAGCCAAGATAGTCTAGCGGGGGGGCCTTCAGATACGCAGTATTTT. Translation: CASSQDSLAGGPSDTQYF.

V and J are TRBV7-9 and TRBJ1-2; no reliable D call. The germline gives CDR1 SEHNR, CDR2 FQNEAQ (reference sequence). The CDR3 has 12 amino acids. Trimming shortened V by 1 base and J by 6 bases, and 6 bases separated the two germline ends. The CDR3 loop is CASSLVRNGYTF. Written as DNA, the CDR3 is TGTGCCAGCAGCTTAGTGCGGAATGGCTACACCTTC.